The text below deals with one TCR beta chain. No antigen is known for it. V lost 6 bases and J lost 4, with 12 bases in between. The CDR3 spans 13 residues. The germline V gene encodes CDR1 MNHEY and CDR2 SVGAGI. This sample was included in a study of cytomegalovirus exposure and HLA in healthy donors. The wider study: A subsequent analysis stated that the 100 to 150 validation repertoires were run on the same platform as the roughly 670 first-cohort repertoires.

Points from the study as a whole: Rare TCR sequences predominated, though certain public TCRs were found in many donors. Among TCR beta chains, those listed as cytomegalovirus-associated numbered over 150. The classifier reportedly diagnosed cytomegalovirus status with high sensitivity and specificity.

Generated by immunoSEQ multiplex PCR, the TCRdb table keeps only in-frame clones and is missing some. The sample has 65,000 to 75,000 clones, around 94% seen once; the top ten hold roughly 1.6%. The J gene is TRBJ1-1, the V gene TRBV6-5, with D unclear. What was sequenced was PBMCs. The receptor was derived from a man between 18 and 29 years old in good health and CMV-seropositive. DNA of the CDR3: TGTGCCAGCAGACGAGGACGGGGCACTGAAGCTTTCTTT. As protein: CASRRGRGTEAFF.